One TCR beta chain is described in this entry. This specimen belongs to a study of control samples from healthy donors and cancer patients. Produced via immunoSEQ multiplex PCR; TCRdb's table is partial and in-frame only. Altogether approximately 150,000 clones are present, 94% being singletons, with the ten largest covering approximately 14%. The CDR3 length is 13 residues. The V gene lost 6 bases and the J gene lost 4 bases, with 12 bases spanning the gap. Sequencing was performed on blood. This clonotype was obtained from a man aged 35 to 55 in good health. This chain links TRBV12-3 or TRBV12-4 with TRBJ1-1, with D uncertain. CDR3 sequence: CASSPAGLTEAFF. The CDR3 DNA reads TGTGCCAGCAGCCCCGCGGGCCTCACTGAAGCTTTCTTT.